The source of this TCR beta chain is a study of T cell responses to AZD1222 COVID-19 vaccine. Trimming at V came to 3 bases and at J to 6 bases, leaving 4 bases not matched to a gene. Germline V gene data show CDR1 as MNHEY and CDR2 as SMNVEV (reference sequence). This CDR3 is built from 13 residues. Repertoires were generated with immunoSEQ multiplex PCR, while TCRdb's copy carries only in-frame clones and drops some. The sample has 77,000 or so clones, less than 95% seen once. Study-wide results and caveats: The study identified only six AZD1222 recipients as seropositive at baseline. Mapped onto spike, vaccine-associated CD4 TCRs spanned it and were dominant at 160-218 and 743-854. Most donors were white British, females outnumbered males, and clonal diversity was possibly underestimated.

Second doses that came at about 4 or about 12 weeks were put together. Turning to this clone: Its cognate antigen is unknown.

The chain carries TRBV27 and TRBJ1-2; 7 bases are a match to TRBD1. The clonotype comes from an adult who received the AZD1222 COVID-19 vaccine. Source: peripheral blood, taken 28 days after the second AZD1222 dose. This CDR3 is CASSFRGGNGYTF. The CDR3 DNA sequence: TGTGCCAGCAGTTTTCGAGGGGGCAATGGCTACACCTTC.